The present entry profiles one TCR beta chain with its context. Its antigen remains unidentified. These data originate in a study of shared clonotypes between healthy human individuals. Study-level results: Relative to their counterparts shared across all four donors, non-shared clonotypes exhibited diminished generation probabilities.

Authors' analysis steps: Owing to the provision of junction-only sequences devoid of quality scores by immunoSEQ, filtering differed. TCRdb's copy holds only in-frame clones and misses some; the assay was immunoSEQ multiplex PCR. V and J calls and clone size come straight from that table; D and trimming were deduced from the DNA. The profile shows some 2.4 million clones, roughly 93% of them singletons. Healthy and HIV-negative, the adult donors had no recent acute infections or vaccinations. Each donor was a Caucasian adult residing in Nashville, Tennessee. This receptor was taken from a man between 18 and 29 years old in good health. Some clones in this sample may be carry-over from other donors' samples. The source material was naive CD4+ T cells from PBMCs. Described subset: CD45RA+ positively selected.

CDR3 residues: CASGLVLGGRNTEAFF. The CDR3 DNA reads as TGTGCTAGTGGTTTGGTACTTGGGGGGCGGAACACTGAAGCTTTCTTT. V and J are TRBV12-5 and TRBJ1-1; weak D call: TRBD1 (6 bases). The V and J ends lost 0 bases and 1 base respectively, with 12 bases between them. The CDR3 runs 16 residues. Per the germline V gene, CDR1 is LGHNT and CDR2 is FRNRAP.